What follows are 20 T cell receptor beta chains derived from one specimen sequenced in a study of blood T cells in healthy people across ages. It was with a sample-barcoded 5' primer and a J-beta primer mix that a second PCR of about 6 to 11 cycles was run. A single record per CDR3 protein comes from TCRdb applying MiXCR to the 5' RACE reads. The data show fewer than 2,000,000 distinct CDR3 sequences, 30% to 40% seen once. The sample was blood. Every receptor here comes from a woman in her twenties or thirties in good health.

V usage is TRBV27 and J usage is TRBJ2-7, with D tentatively TRBD2 (5 bases). The CDR3 is 14 amino acids. V lost 3 bases, J lost 10 bases, and 19 bases lay in between. CDR1 is MNHEY and CDR2 is SMNVEV in the germline V gene (reference sequence). CDR3 bases: TGTGCCAGCAGTTTCGCGGGCCGGGAAGAGACTCAGTACTTC. Protein product: CASSFAGREETQYF.

The chain recombines TRBV19 with TRBJ1-2, with a possible D match to TRBD1 (5 bases). CDR3 length equals 14 residues. CDR1 is LNHDA, CDR2 SQIVND, per germline (reference sequence). Trimming removed 9 bases from V and 1 base from J, with 15 bases in between. CDR3 sequence reads: CASRDGGVNYGYTF. CDR3 DNA: TGTGCCAGCAGGGATGGGGGAGTTAACTATGGCTACACCTTC.

Only a few counts were recorded for this clonotype. This sequence joins TRBV7-2 and TRBJ1-4; no firm D call. The CDR3 totals 17 residues. V lost 1 base to trimming and J lost 7 bases, with 19 bases between them. CDR1 is SGHTA and CDR2 is FQGNSA in the germline V gene. CDR3 DNA sequence: TGTGCCAGCAGCTTAGGGGCGAGAGAGGCGTCAAGTGAAAAACTGTTTTTT. Its translation is CASSLGAREASSEKLFF.

The chain joins TRBV3-1 to TRBJ2-7; the match to TRBD2 covers 7 bases. V was pared by 2 bases and J by 2 bases, with 6 bases of the junction left unmatched. Germline assignment: CDR1 LGHDT and CDR2 YNNKEL (reference sequence). This CDR3 has 15 residues. In DNA, the CDR3 is TGTGCCAGCAGCCAACCGAGCGGGATAACCTACGAGCAGTACTTC. It yields the protein CASSQPSGITYEQYF.

This clonotype was counted a few times. The chain combines TRBV5-1 with TRBJ2-3; TRBD2 matches at 12 bases. After removal of 5 bases from V and 6 bases from J, the junction contained 13 bases not matched to a gene. From germline, CDR1 is SGHRS and CDR2 YFSETQ. The CDR3 is 17 residues long. The CDR3, as DNA: TGCGCCAGCAGTAAGCGACTAGCGGGAGCTGAATCTGATACGCAGTATTTT. It specifies CASSKRLAGAESDTQYF.

This clonotype was observed once. The chain joins TRBV12-5 to TRBJ2-5, with 7 positions matching TRBD1. V was clipped by 3 bases and J by 11 bases; unmatched bases: 21. The CDR3 totals 17 residues. Germline values: CDR1 LGHNT, CDR2 FRNRAP. CDR3 nucleotide sequence: TGTGCTAGTGGTTTAAATCTGGACAGGTGGACGAGGAATGAGCAGTACTTC. Translation gives CASGLNLDRWTRNEQYF.

The CDR3 DNA follows: TGCGCCAGCAGCTTTGGAACAGGGGCGGTATTCGGGGAGCTGTTTTTT. It is translated as CASSFGTGAVFGELFF. The V call is TRBV4-1, the J call TRBJ2-2; TRBD1 matches at 7 bases. CDR3 length: 16 amino acids. The germline CDR1 and CDR2 sequences are MGHRA and YSYEKL. After removal of 5 bases from V and 7 bases from J, the junction contained 13 bases not matched to a gene.

In this sample, this clonotype turned up a few times. The chain couples TRBV5-1 to TRBJ2-7, with TRBD2 as a possible D gene (5 bases). V gave up 0 bases and J gave up 4 bases, with 11 bases separating them. Germline V lookup: CDR1 SGHRS, CDR2 YFSETQ. The CDR3 contains 14 residues. This chain's CDR3 is CASSLGPEGYEQYF. The CDR3 nucleotides read TGCGCCAGCAGCTTGGGTCCTGAGGGATACGAGCAGTACTTC.

A note on this clonotype: This may be a read error, as it is one base from a much larger clone. The CDR3 region has the DNA TGCAGTGCTATCCCTCCCGAGGGAGTCCACTACGAGCAGTACTTC. Residues: CSAIPPEGVHYEQYF. The chain links TRBV20-1 to TRBJ2-7; a weak D match, TRBD2 (5 bases). CDR1 is DFQATT, CDR2 SNEGSKA, per germline (reference sequence). Trimming took 4 bases from V and 3 from J, leaving 19 bases between them. CDR3 size: 15 residues.

Only a few counts were recorded for this clonotype. The CDR3 region is CSARQGGDIQYF. In DNA form, the CDR3 reads TGCAGTGCTAGGCAGGGCGGAGACATTCAGTACTTC. The chain couples TRBV20-1 to TRBJ2-4, with D perhaps TRBD1 (5 bases). In germline, CDR1 is DFQATT, CDR2 SNEGSKA (reference sequence). This CDR3 comprises 12 residues. V was clipped by 3 bases and J by 8 bases, with 11 bases between them.

This clonotype was picked up a small number of times. This chain uses TRBV5-1 with TRBJ2-6; D not resolved. V lost 0 bases and J lost 1, with 11 bases in between. Germline CDR1 SGHRS, CDR2 YFSETQ. This CDR3 comprises 17 residues. The CDR3 sequence is CASSLAPPASGANVLTF. The CDR3 nucleotides read TGCGCCAGCAGCTTGGCCCCTCCGGCTTCTGGGGCCAACGTCCTGACTTTC.

This clonotype was detected ten times or more. The rearrangement uses TRBV5-5 and TRBJ2-3, with D perhaps matching TRBD1 or TRBD2 (6 bases each). Trimming shortened V by 5 bases and J by 2 bases, and 12 bases separated the two germline ends. Germline lookup yields CDR1 SGHKS and CDR2 YYEKEE (reference sequence). The CDR3 has 14 residues. The CDR3 loop reads CASRRGPHTDTQYF. The CDR3 DNA is TGTGCCAGCAGACGGGGGCCCCACACAGATACGCAGTATTTT.

The chain employs TRBV10-3 and TRBJ2-7; 13 nucleotides align to TRBD2. Germline V gene sequence: CDR1 ENHRY, CDR2 SYGVKD. The CDR3 runs 17 residues. Unmatched junction bases numbered 10, after V lost 2 bases and J lost 6 bases. The CDR3 reads CAISEAPGLAGPGEQYF. The DNA for the CDR3 is TGTGCCATCAGTGAGGCCCCGGGACTAGCGGGACCAGGCGAGCAGTACTTC.

This clonotype was seen only a few times. The chain links TRBV20-1 to TRBJ1-6, with D perhaps matching TRBD1 (6 bases). V gave up 4 bases and J gave up 7 bases, with 11 bases separating them. CDR1 and CDR2 (germline): DFQATT, SNEGSKA (reference sequence). The CDR3 is made up of 13 amino acids. The CDR3 sequence: CSANDRMNSPLHF. The CDR3 bases are TGCAGTGCTAACGACAGGATGAATTCACCCCTCCACTTT.

In this sample, this clonotype turned up a few times. This chain links TRBV10-3 with TRBJ1-2; unclear D gene. This CDR3 has 14 residues. Germline V lookup: CDR1 ENHRY, CDR2 SYGVKD. V was shortened by 2 bases and J by 6 bases, with 13 bases between the two germline ends. This chain's CDR3 is CAISESVDSDGYTF. CDR3 nucleotide sequence: TGTGCCATCAGTGAGAGCGTGGACTCGGATGGCTACACCTTC.

The chain employs TRBV7-9 and TRBJ1-4; no clear D. Between the trimmed V and J ends, which lost 2 bases and 13 bases, there was a span of 14 bases. Germline V gene lookup returns CDR1 SEHNR and CDR2 FQNEAQ (reference sequence). The CDR3 totals 13 residues. In DNA, the CDR3 is TGTGCCAGCAGCTTACGTCCGGAGAATCCACTGTTTTTT. Protein sequence: CASSLRPENPLFF. Together with reference TRBV7-9 and TRBJ1-4, the CDR3 gives the full variable domain: DTGVSQNPRHKITKRGQNVTFRCDPISEHNRLYWYRQTLGQGPEFLTYFQNEAQLEKSRLLSDRFSAERPKGSFSTLEIQRTEQGDSAMYLCASSLRPENPLFFGSGTQLSVL.

V usage is TRBV7-9 and J usage is TRBJ1-6; D is unresolved. The CDR3 is 13 residues long. Germline CDR1 is SEHNR and CDR2 is FQNEAQ (reference sequence). V shed 0 bases and J shed 7 bases, with 4 bases lying between them. CDR3 amino acids: CASSLAPNSPLHF. DNA for the CDR3: TGTGCCAGCAGCTTAGCTCCGAATTCACCCCTCCACTTT.

The CDR3 DNA reads as TGTGCCACCAGCAGGTCAACAGGGAAAGGAACTGAAGCTTTCTTT. Translated: CATSRSTGKGTEAFF. The rearrangement joins TRBV15 to TRBJ1-1, with TRBD1 as a possible D gene (6 bases). The CDR3 is made up of 15 amino acids. Between the trimmed V and J ends, which lost 3 bases and 5 bases, there was a span of 16 bases. Germline-derived CDR1 and CDR2 are LNHNV and YYDKDF (reference sequence).

The V call is TRBV7-8, the J call TRBJ1-4; the D is unclear. Germline assignment: CDR1 SGHVS and CDR2 FQNEAQ. The CDR3 has 16 residues. V lost 5 bases to trimming and J lost 6 bases, with 19 bases between them. CDR3 DNA: TGTGCCAGCAGCCGGCCCCCGGGAGTCCTGGATGAAAAACTGTTTTTT. This codes for CASSRPPGVLDEKLFF.

This clonotype was found many times. The chain links TRBV12-3 or TRBV12-4 to TRBJ2-7, with D unclear. There are 14 residues in the CDR3. Between the trimmed V and J ends, which lost 2 bases and 4 bases, there was a span of 12 bases. CDR3 nucleotides: TGTGCCAGCAGTTTAAACCGGGCTCAGTACGAGCAGTACTTC. Its protein is CASSLNRAQYEQYF.